This T cell receptor (beta chain) appears in the sequencing data of a study of T cell changes during pregnancy in multiple sclerosis. TCRdb's copy holds only in-frame clones and misses some; the assay was immunoSEQ multiplex PCR. The sample carries tens of thousands of clones, roughly 94% recorded once. The CDR3 sequence is 14 residues long. Germline trimming cut 5 bases from V and 1 base from J; bases unmatched to any gene: 5. Germline values: CDR1 MDHEN, CDR2 SYDVKM. The genes are TRBV28 and TRBJ2-7; 7 nucleotides agree with TRBD1. The sample in question was CD4+ T cells from peripheral blood mononuclear cells, obtained in the third trimester of pregnancy. This sequence was found in a female donor with multiple sclerosis, enrolled in a pregnancy study. For the CDR3, the DNA is TGTGCCAGCAGTCGAGGGGGCCCTTCCTACGAGCAGTACTTC. Encoded protein: CASSRGGPSYEQYF. Full variable domain (rest looked up from reference TRBV28 and TRBJ2-7): DVKVTQSSRYLVKRTGEKVFLECVQDMDHENMFWYRQDPGLGLRLIYFSYDVKMKEKGDIPEGYSVSREKKERFSLILESASTNQTSMYLCASSRGGPSYEQYFGPGTRLTVT.